The clone carrying this T cell receptor beta chain was counted ten times or more. Its target is unknown. The sample originates from a study of identical twins. Regarding the study as a whole: Modelling underestimated the level of out-of-frame TCR alpha sharing observed in monozygotic twins.

TCRdb reanalysed the 5' RACE reads using MiXCR and keeps one entry per CDR3 protein. This sample yields hundreds of thousands of distinct CDR3 sequences, of which over 15% are seen a single time; about an eighth belongs to the top ten. V lost 5 bases and J lost 2, with 9 bases in between. Germline V gene lookup returns CDR1 SNHLY and CDR2 FYNNEI. The CDR3 has 13 residues. These same records also appear under a second study, on T cells expressing NK-cell markers. That source adds: Several donors likewise had their CD3+CD56-NKG2C+ fraction led by these clonotypes.

Sample: PBMCs. The chain is built from TRBV2 and TRBJ1-2, with D perhaps matching TRBD1 (6 bases). This sequence originates from a woman under 30 in good health. CDR3 bases: TGTGCCAGCAGTACGGACAGAAACTATGGCTACACCTTC. As protein: CASSTDRNYGYTF.